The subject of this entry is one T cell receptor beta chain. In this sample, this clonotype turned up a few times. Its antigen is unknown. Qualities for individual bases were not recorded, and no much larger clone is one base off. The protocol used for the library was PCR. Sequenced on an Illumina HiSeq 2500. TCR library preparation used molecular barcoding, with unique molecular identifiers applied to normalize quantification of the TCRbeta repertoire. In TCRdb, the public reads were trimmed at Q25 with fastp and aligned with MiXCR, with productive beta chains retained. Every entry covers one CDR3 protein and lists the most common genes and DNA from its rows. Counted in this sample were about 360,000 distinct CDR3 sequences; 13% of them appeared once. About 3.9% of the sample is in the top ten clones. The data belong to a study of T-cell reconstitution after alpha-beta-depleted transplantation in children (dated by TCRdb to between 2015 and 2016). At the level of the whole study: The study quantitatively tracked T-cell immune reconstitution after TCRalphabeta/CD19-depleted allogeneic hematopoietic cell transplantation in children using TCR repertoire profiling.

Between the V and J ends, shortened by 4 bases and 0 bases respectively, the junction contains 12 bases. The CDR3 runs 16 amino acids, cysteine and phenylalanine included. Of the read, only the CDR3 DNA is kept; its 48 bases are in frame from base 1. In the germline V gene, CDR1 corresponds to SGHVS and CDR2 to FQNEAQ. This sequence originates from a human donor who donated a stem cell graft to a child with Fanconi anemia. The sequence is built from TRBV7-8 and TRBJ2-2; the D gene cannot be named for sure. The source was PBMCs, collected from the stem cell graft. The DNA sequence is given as TGTGCCAGCAGCTCCGTACGCGAGGCGAACACCGGGGAGCTGTTTTTT. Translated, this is CASSSVREANTGELFF.